One and the same sample provided the 6 T cell receptor beta chains below, sequenced in a study of blood T cell repertoires in COVID-19 (TCRdb year 2020). Receptors were amplified or captured by the immunoSEQ multiplex PCR assay. Not all clones reach the TCRdb copy of this immuneACCESS table, which keeps in-frame sequences only. Checked studies attribute under half of the gap to unresolved V genes and leave the rest unexplained. This sample lists hundreds of thousands of clones; more than 75% were detected once. Of the sample, about 4.1% falls within the top ten clones. What was sequenced was PBMCs or T cells enriched from blood (not recorded which). These receptors all come from a man aged 25 to 40 who had recovered from COVID-19.

The rearrangement uses TRBV7-2 and TRBJ1-2; a weak D match, TRBD1 (5 bases). The length of the CDR3 is 16 residues. Germline assignment: CDR1 SGHTA and CDR2 FQGNSA. V shed 1 base and J shed 2 bases, with 14 bases lying between them. This chain's CDR3 is CASSLVGGEANYGYTF. Here the CDR3 DNA reads TGTGCCAGCAGCTTAGTGGGGGGGGAAGCGAACTATGGCTACACCTTC.

The gene calls are TRBV6-5 and TRBJ2-3; D is perhaps TRBD2 (5 bases). This CDR3 has 16 amino acids. V was cut by 4 bases and J by 1 base, with 15 bases left in between. Germline-derived CDR1 and CDR2 are MNHEY and SVGAGI. The chain's CDR3 is CASSWGSGRGTDTQYF. CDR3 DNA: TGTGCCAGCAGTTGGGGAAGCGGACGAGGCACAGATACGCAGTATTTT.

V and J are TRBV5-6 and TRBJ2-7; 12 nucleotides match TRBD2. The CDR3 spans 16 residues. The V and J ends lost 3 bases and 5 bases, in that order; junction bases with no gene match: 9. CDR1 is SGHDT and CDR2 is YYEEEE in the germline V gene. CDR3 in DNA: TGTGCCAGCAGCTGGAGAACTAGCGGGAGGCGTAACGAGCAGTACTTC. Its protein is CASSWRTSGRRNEQYF.

This chain connects TRBV3-1 (or the pseudogene TRBV3-2) to TRBJ2-3; weak D call: TRBD1 (5 bases). CDR3 length equals 14 residues. V was pared by 3 bases and J by 2 bases, with 9 bases between. CDR1 is LGHDT and CDR2 is YNNKEL in the germline V gene (reference sequence). CDR3: CASSHQGSTDTQYF. CDR3 coding DNA: TGTGCCAGCAGCCACCAGGGTTCCACAGATACGCAGTATTTT.

Remarks on this clone: Different DNA sequences within this sample yield the same CDR3. This chain joins TRBV18 and TRBJ1-1; D not certain. Germline V CDR1 and CDR2: KGHSH, LQKENI. Trimming took 1 base from V and 5 from J, leaving 8 bases between them. This CDR3 has 13 amino acids. The CDR3 region is CASSPLTGTEAFF. As DNA, the CDR3 is TGTGCCAGCTCACCACTTACGGGGACTGAAGCTTTCTTT.

The table lists this clone with many counts. The genes are TRBV7-4 and TRBJ1-5, with D hard to call. The germline V and J ends were trimmed by 3 bases and 4 bases, with 19 bases remaining between them. CDR1 and CDR2 (germline): SGHVT, SQSDAQ. The CDR3 sequence is 17 residues long. The CDR3 DNA reads as TGTGCCAGCAGCTTCCTCCTCCACAACCATCGTAATCAGCCCCAGCATTTT. This codes for CASSFLLHNHRNQPQHF.